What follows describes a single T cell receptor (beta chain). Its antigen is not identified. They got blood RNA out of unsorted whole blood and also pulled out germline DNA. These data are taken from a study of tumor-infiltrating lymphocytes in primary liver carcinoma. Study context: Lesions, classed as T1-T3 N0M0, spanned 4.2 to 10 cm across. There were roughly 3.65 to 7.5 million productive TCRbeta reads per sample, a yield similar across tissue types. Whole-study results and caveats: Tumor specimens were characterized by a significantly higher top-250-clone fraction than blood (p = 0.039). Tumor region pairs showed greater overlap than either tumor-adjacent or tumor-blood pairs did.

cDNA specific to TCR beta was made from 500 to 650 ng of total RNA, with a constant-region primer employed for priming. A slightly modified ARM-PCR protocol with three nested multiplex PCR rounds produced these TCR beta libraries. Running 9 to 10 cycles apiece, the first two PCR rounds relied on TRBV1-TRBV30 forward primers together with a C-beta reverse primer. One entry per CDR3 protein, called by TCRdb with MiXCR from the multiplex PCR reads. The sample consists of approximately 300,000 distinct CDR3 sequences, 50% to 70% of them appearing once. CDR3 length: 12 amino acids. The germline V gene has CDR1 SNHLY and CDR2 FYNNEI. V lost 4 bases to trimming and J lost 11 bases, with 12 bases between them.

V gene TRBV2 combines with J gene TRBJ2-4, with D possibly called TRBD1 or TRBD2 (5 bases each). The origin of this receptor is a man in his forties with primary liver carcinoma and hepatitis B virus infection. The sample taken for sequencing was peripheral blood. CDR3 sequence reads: CASSVVGDVQYF. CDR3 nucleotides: TGTGCCAGCAGTGTGGTTGGGGACGTTCAGTACTTC. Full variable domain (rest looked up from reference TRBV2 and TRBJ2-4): EPEVTQTPSHQVTQMGQEVILRCVPISNHLYFYWYRQILGQKVEFLVSFYNNEISEKSEIFDDQFSVERPDGSNFTLKIRSTKLEDSAMYFCASSVVGDVQYFGAGTRLSVL.